This T cell receptor (beta chain) came from a study of blood T cell repertoires in COVID-19. Participant ages covered about 18 to 95 years across approximately 25 US areas. Germline V gives CDR1 SQVTM, CDR2 ANQGSEA. The ends were cut back, 7 bases at V and 3 bases at J, with 12 bases in the middle. This CDR3 spans 12 amino acids. Authors' data handling: Reference gene primer amplification in the assay estimated nucleated cell counts. Only in-frame clones appear in the TCRdb table, and some are missing; sequencing was by immunoSEQ multiplex PCR. D and trimming were read from the DNA, whereas the V and J calls and clone size are those reported in that table. Of some 420,000 clones in the sample, roughly nine tenths were seen once.

The receptor was isolated from a man aged 25 to 45 who had recovered from COVID-19. The chain couples TRBV29-1 to TRBJ1-1; maybe TRBD1 (5 bases). Sequenced: PBMCs or T cells enriched from blood (not recorded which). CDR3 residues: CSAVGGDTEAFF. The DNA for the CDR3 is TGCAGCGCGGTGGGGGGGGACACTGAAGCTTTCTTT.